This record looks at one TCR beta chain sequence and its context. This entry comes from a study of neoadjuvant anti-PD-1 for oral cavity cancer. This CDR3 has 15 amino acids. Losses at the gene ends were 7 bases for V and 7 bases for J; bases not matched to a gene: 10. CDR1 MDHEN and CDR2 SYDVKM come from the germline V gene. Data came from immunoSEQ multiplex PCR; TCRdb stores just in-frame clones and leaves some out. The profile shows a few thousand clones, 58% of them singletons. This TCR came from a person aged 35-79 years with oral cavity squamous cell carcinoma. The genes are TRBV28 and TRBJ1-4; 9 bases match TRBD1. The input for sequencing was tumor tissue, taken before nivolumab (anti-PD-1) treatment. The CDR3 loop reads CASNTGGAGREKLFF. Written as DNA, the CDR3 is TGTGCCAGCAACACAGGGGGCGCAGGTCGTGAAAAACTGTTTTTT. Together with reference TRBV28 and TRBJ1-4, the CDR3 gives the full variable domain: DVKVTQSSRYLVKRTGEKVFLECVQDMDHENMFWYRQDPGLGLRLIYFSYDVKMKEKGDIPEGYSVSREKKERFSLILESASTNQTSMYLCASNTGGAGREKLFFGSGTQLSVL.